This note documents a single TCR beta chain sequence. The data belong to a study of T cell responses to AZD1222 COVID-19 vaccine. Assay used: immunoSEQ multiplex PCR; TCRdb lists only in-frame clones, some missing. This sample has 90,000 to 110,000 clones, with 70% to 90% found just once. The V and J ends lost 5 bases and 7 bases respectively, with 15 bases between them. The germline gives CDR1 SGHAT, CDR2 FQNNGV. This CDR3 has 14 amino acids. Sample: peripheral blood, taken on day 0 of AZD1222 vaccination. The sequence came from an adult in good health. The J gene is TRBJ2-1, the V gene TRBV11-2; D may match TRBD1 or TRBD2 (5 bases each). The CDR3 DNA reads as TGTGCCAGCAGCCCCTCCGGGGCCACAAATGAGCAGTTCTTC. It codes for CASSPSGATNEQFF.